What follows are 30 T cell receptor beta chains derived from one specimen sequenced in a study of blood T cells in healthy people across ages. Combining a sample-barcoded 5' primer with a J-beta primer mix, a second PCR ran for roughly 7 to 11 cycles. Each CDR3 protein is one row after TCRdb ran MiXCR on the 5' RACE reads. The sample gives 1.5 million to 2 million distinct CDR3 sequences, about 50% of which show up once; less than 2.5% is in the top ten. Material: blood. The source is a woman between 40 and 50 years old in good health.

The chain has TRBV10-3 and TRBJ1-5; TRBD1 matches at 7 bases. After removal of 0 bases from V and 1 base from J, the junction contained 12 bases not matched to a gene. Per the germline V gene, CDR1 is ENHRY and CDR2 is SYGVKD. The CDR3 is 19 amino acids. The CDR3 sequence: CAISESAGGFFSSNQPQHF. Here the CDR3 DNA reads TGTGCCATCAGTGAGTCTGCAGGGGGATTTTTTTCGAGCAATCAGCCCCAGCATTTT.

This chain uses TRBV25-1 with TRBJ2-5; 7 bases line up with TRBD1. V was pared by 4 bases and J by 2 bases, with 7 bases of the junction left unmatched. Looked up from germline, CDR1 is MGHDK and CDR2 is SYGVNS. The CDR3 runs 15 residues. The chain's CDR3 is CASSGGQVLQETQYF. CDR3 coding DNA: TGTGCCAGCAGTGGCGGACAGGTGCTACAAGAGACCCAGTACTTC.

The chain carries TRBV11-2 and TRBJ2-5; possible D gene TRBD1, 5 bases. The CDR3 loop spans 15 amino acids. V dropped 2 bases and J dropped 1 base, with 11 bases sitting between them. Germline V gene lookup returns CDR1 SGHAT and CDR2 FQNNGV. The CDR3 is CASSLWGRAQETQYF. The CDR3 DNA follows: TGTGCCAGCAGCTTATGGGGCAGGGCCCAAGAGACCCAGTACTTC.

This clonotype has a handful of counts. The V and J genes are TRBV9 and TRBJ2-3; possibly TRBD1 or TRBD2 for D (6 bases each). The CDR3 sequence is 15 residues long. Per the germline V gene, CDR1 is SGDLS and CDR2 is YYNGEE. Trimming took off 0 bases at V and 3 bases at J, with 11 bases between the two ends. CDR3: CASSVALGGTDTQYF. The DNA of the CDR3 is TGTGCCAGCAGCGTAGCGCTAGGGGGGACAGATACGCAGTATTTT.

The gene calls are TRBV6-2 or TRBV6-3 and TRBJ2-1; perhaps TRBD2 as D (6 bases). Deletions cut 7 bases from V and 10 bases from J, with 23 bases between. Germline V gene lookup returns CDR1 MNHEY and CDR2 SVGEGT. There are 15 residues in the CDR3. This CDR3 is CASTYGAGPTREQFF. The CDR3 nucleotides are TGTGCCAGCACCTACGGGGCGGGGCCTACAAGAGAGCAGTTCTTC.

The chain carries TRBV7-2 and TRBJ2-1; TRBD2 agrees at 7 bases. The ends lost 1 base at V and 7 bases at J; junction bases unmatched: 7. Germline CDR1 and CDR2: SGHTA and FQGNSA. The CDR3 is 15 amino acids. The CDR3 protein is CASSLEAGAQNEQFF. DNA for the CDR3: TGTGCCAGCAGCTTAGAGGCGGGAGCGCAGAATGAGCAGTTCTTC.

Many counts were recorded for this clonotype. This sequence joins TRBV29-1 and TRBJ2-1; D uncertain. The CDR3 covers 11 residues. Trimming removed 3 bases from V and 7 bases from J, with 7 bases in between. Per the germline V gene, CDR1 is SQVTM and CDR2 is ANQGSEA. CDR3 sequence (DNA): TGCAGCGTTGACCCGGGTAATGAGCAGTTCTTC. It is translated as CSVDPGNEQFF.

The chain couples TRBV5-1 to TRBJ2-1; 9 bases line up with TRBD1. From germline, CDR1 is SGHRS and CDR2 YFSETQ. V shed 2 bases and J 4 bases; nucleotides not matched to a gene: 10. This CDR3 has 17 amino acids. The CDR3 DNA reads as TGCGCCAGCAGCTTCAACCCACAGGGGGCGGGTTACAATGAGCAGTTCTTC. This sequence encodes CASSFNPQGAGYNEQFF.

The rearrangement joins TRBV5-1 to TRBJ2-1; D is undetermined. The germline CDR1 and CDR2 sequences are SGHRS and YFSETQ. V shed 2 bases and J shed 9 bases, with 12 bases lying between them. The CDR3 length is 13 residues. The CDR3 coding sequence is TGCGCCAGCAGCTTAAAGGGTAGTGGTGAGCAGTTCTTC. Translated, it gives CASSLKGSGEQFF.

The rearrangement joins TRBV29-1 to TRBJ2-5, with no clear D. From germline, CDR1 is SQVTM and CDR2 ANQGSEA. This CDR3 has 12 amino acids. Deletions cut 7 bases from V and 5 bases from J, with 14 bases between. The CDR3 region is CSAQAGVETQYF. The CDR3 DNA sequence: TGCAGCGCCCAGGCCGGAGTGGAGACCCAGTACTTC.

The chain has TRBV4-2 and TRBJ1-2, with a weak D call TRBD1 (6 bases). This CDR3 has 15 residues. The germline V gene encodes CDR1 LGHNA and CDR2 YNFKEQ. V was clipped by 0 bases and J by 7 bases, with 15 bases between them. The CDR3 loop reads CASSQDSGGAGGYTF. DNA of the CDR3: TGTGCCAGCAGCCAAGATTCCGGGGGCGCGGGTGGCTACACCTTC.

In regard to this clonotype: One end of the junction varies from germline; a read error may be responsible. CDR3 region: CASSSPGVEYF. CDR3 bases: TGTGCCAGCAGCTCCCCGGGTGTGGAGTACTTC. V and J are TRBV5-5 and TRBJ2-1; D ambiguous. The CDR3 loop spans 11 amino acids. Germline V gene sequence: CDR1 SGHKS, CDR2 YYEKEE (reference sequence).

The genes are TRBV6-1 and TRBJ1-2; D ambiguous. Germline CDR1 is MNHNS and CDR2 is SASEGT. This CDR3 spans 13 amino acids. V lost 6 bases and J lost 4, with 12 bases in between. The CDR3 DNA sequence: TGTGCCAGCAGCGCCCGAGGGCTCTATGGCTACACCTTC. Translation: CASSARGLYGYTF.

This clonotype was seen a handful of times. This rearrangement joins TRBV4-1 to TRBJ1-2, with unresolved D. Trimming cost V 0 bases and J 6 bases, with 8 bases left between them. Germline V gene lookup returns CDR1 MGHRA and CDR2 YSYEKL. This CDR3 is 13 amino acids long. The CDR3 loop is CASSQDIGDGYTF. DNA of the CDR3: TGCGCCAGCAGCCAAGATATTGGGGATGGCTACACCTTC.

CDR3 bases: TGCGCCAGCAGCTTGGCCCTGGGACAGGGGTTTTCTGGGGCCAACGTCCTGACTTTC. Translated, it gives CASSLALGQGFSGANVLTF. V and J are TRBV5-1 and TRBJ2-6; 10 positions match TRBD1. After removal of 0 bases from V and 1 base from J, the junction contained 7 bases not matched to a gene. The germline V gene encodes CDR1 SGHRS and CDR2 YFSETQ. The CDR3 spans 19 residues.

This clonotype has a handful of counts. The CDR3 sequence: CASKGTGQYEQYF. The CDR3 DNA reads TGTGCCAGTAAGGGGACAGGGCAATACGAGCAGTACTTC. This chain connects TRBV19 to TRBJ2-7; the match to TRBD1 covers 9 bases. With V trimmed by 7 bases and J by 4 bases, 5 bases remained unmatched. The CDR3 sequence is 13 residues long. Germline V CDR1 and CDR2: LNHDA, SQIVND (reference sequence).

The chain joins TRBV4-1 to TRBJ2-4; D unresolved. The J call may be faulty, since TRBJ2-5 better matches the DNA end. Germline assignment: CDR1 MGHRA and CDR2 YSYEKL. The CDR3 covers 15 residues. The CDR3 reads CASSQAGLVQETQYF. CDR3 sequence (DNA): TGCGCCAGCAGCCAAGCTGGGCTCGTACAAGAGACCCAGTACTTC.

This clonotype was detected only once. One end of the junction does not line up with germline, which may come from a read error. The rearrangement uses TRBV7-8 and TRBJ1-2, with D perhaps matching TRBD1 (5 bases). The germline V gene encodes CDR1 SGHVS and CDR2 FQNEAQ. The CDR3 spans 14 residues. CDR3 protein: CACSLDGDNYGYTF. The DNA for the CDR3 is TGTGCCTGCAGCTTAGATGGGGACAACTATGGCTACACCTTC.

The rearrangement links TRBV12-3 or TRBV12-4 to TRBJ2-3, with 8 nucleotides matching TRBD2. The CDR3 is 15 amino acids. After removal of 5 bases from V and 5 bases from J, the junction contained 9 bases not matched to a gene. CDR3 in DNA: TGTGCCAGCAGTCTTTCCGGGGGGGCGAGAGATACGCAGTATTTT. This translates into CASSLSGGARDTQYF.

The chain recombines TRBV27 with TRBJ2-3; TRBD2 matches at 9 bases. V was clipped by 5 bases and J by 0 bases; unmatched bases: 6. Germline loops: CDR1 MNHEY, CDR2 SMNVEV (reference sequence). The CDR3 sequence is 16 residues long. CDR3 region: CASSPQRGVSTDTQYF. The CDR3 DNA follows: TGTGCCAGCAGTCCCCAGCGGGGGGTGAGCACAGATACGCAGTATTTT.

The chain has TRBV6-1 and TRBJ1-6; D perhaps matches TRBD1 (6 bases). Trimming cost V 2 bases and J 14 bases, with 13 bases left between them. This CDR3 has 13 residues. Germline V CDR1 and CDR2: MNHNS, SASEGT. CDR3 in amino acids: CASSEITGNALHF. CDR3 nucleotide sequence: TGTGCCAGCAGTGAAATAACAGGGAATGCCCTCCACTTT.

This clonotype appeared a few times. The chain recombines TRBV7-2 with TRBJ1-1; TRBD1 matches at 9 bases. CDR1 is SGHTA and CDR2 is FQGNSA in the germline V gene. The J segment lost 4 bases and the V segment lost 3 bases, leaving 3 bases of the junction unmatched. The CDR3 extends over 14 amino acids. The CDR3 sequence: CASSFRDRVTEAFF. The CDR3 region has the DNA TGTGCCAGCAGCTTCCGGGACAGGGTCACTGAAGCTTTCTTT.

The rearrangement links TRBV12-3 or TRBV12-4 to TRBJ2-5, with D perhaps TRBD1 (6 bases). The CDR3 consists of 14 residues. Trimming shortened V by 6 bases and J by 4 bases, and 15 bases separated the two germline ends. CDR3 DNA sequence: TGTGCCAGCAGGTTATCTGGGGGCGGAGAGACCCAGTACTTC. Its protein product is CASRLSGGGETQYF.

In its sample, this clonotype was seen a few times. The V and J genes are TRBV28 and TRBJ2-1, with a tentative D call TRBD2 (5 bases). Germline V CDR1 and CDR2: MDHEN, SYDVKM. CDR3 length: 15 residues. Trimming left V 6 bases short and J 7 bases short, with 19 bases between. The CDR3 loop is CASRPSTGGWNEQFF. CDR3 DNA: TGTGCCAGCAGGCCCTCAACGGGCGGGTGGAATGAGCAGTTCTTC.

In this sample, this clonotype turned up once. The genes are TRBV12-3 or TRBV12-4 and TRBJ2-2; TRBD1 aligns across 7 bases. The CDR3 contains 15 residues. J lost 3 bases, V lost 3 bases, and 4 bases had no gene match. The chain's CDR3 is CASSFLQGYTGELFF. The CDR3 DNA reads as TGTGCCAGCAGTTTCCTACAGGGGTACACCGGGGAGCTGTTTTTT.

The V call is TRBV5-1, the J call TRBJ1-1; perhaps TRBD1 as D (5 bases). Trimming removed 0 bases from V and 12 bases from J, with 9 bases in between. The germline V gene has CDR1 SGHRS and CDR2 YFSETQ. This CDR3 region has 11 residues. CDR3 sequence: CASSLGGMTFF. The CDR3 DNA reads as TGCGCCAGCAGCTTGGGGGGCATGACTTTCTTT. Full variable domain (outside the CDR3, taken from reference TRBV5-1 and TRBJ1-1): KAGVTQTPRYLIKTRGQQVTLSCSPISGHRSVSWYQQTPGQGLQFLFEYFSETQRNKGNFPGRFSGRQFSNSRSEMNVSTLELGDSALYLCASSLGGMTFFGQGTRLTVV.

This rearrangement joins TRBV28 to TRBJ2-4; tentatively, D is TRBD1 (5 bases). The closer fit of TRBJ2-7 to the DNA end suggests the J call may be wrong. Germline CDR1 reads MDHEN; CDR2 reads SYDVKM. The length of the CDR3 is 12 residues. As DNA, the CDR3 is TGTGCCAGCAGGGGGCTTATCGACGAGCAGTACTTC. Amino acids: CASRGLIDEQYF.

The chain has TRBV20-1 and TRBJ2-3; no definite D call. Trimming left V 6 bases short and J 2 bases short, with 15 bases between. Germline V gene data show CDR1 as DFQATT and CDR2 as SNEGSKA (reference sequence). The CDR3 runs to 14 residues. The CDR3 bases are TGCAGTGCGACTCCACTGGGATTCACAGATACGCAGTATTTT. Its translation is CSATPLGFTDTQYF.

The chain uses TRBV20-1 and TRBJ2-7, with 8 bases lining up with TRBD2. V lost 0 bases and J lost 0; bases outside the gene matches: 7. CDR3 length equals 16 residues. Germline V CDR1 and CDR2: DFQATT, SNEGSKA (reference sequence). Here the CDR3 DNA reads TGCAGTGCTAGAGATTTCCAGCGGGGGAGCTCCTACGAGCAGTACTTC. Protein sequence: CSARDFQRGSSYEQYF.

The genes are TRBV25-1 and TRBJ2-5, with unresolved D. Germline-derived CDR1 and CDR2 are MGHDK and SYGVNS. Trimming took off 7 bases at V and 2 bases at J, with 14 bases between the two ends. This CDR3 has 14 residues. The chain's CDR3 is CASMIGTIQETQYF. DNA for the CDR3: TGTGCCAGCATGATAGGTACGATACAAGAGACCCAGTACTTC.